A single sample is the source of the 29 T cell receptor beta chains below, sequenced in a study of blood T cells in healthy people across ages. Primers used in a second PCR of roughly 7 to 11 cycles were a sample-barcoded 5' primer and a J-beta primer mix. A single record per CDR3 protein comes from TCRdb applying MiXCR to the 5' RACE reads. Of about 1.6 million distinct CDR3 sequences listed, roughly 32% are singletons. The sample consisted of blood. The receptor source for this set is a woman in her twenties or thirties in good health.

The chain has TRBV20-1 and TRBJ1-1; perhaps TRBD1 as D (5 bases). Germline CDR1 reads DFQATT; CDR2 reads SNEGSKA (reference sequence). The length of the CDR3 is 15 residues. V was shortened by 8 bases and J by 0 bases, with 19 bases between the two germline ends. CDR3 in DNA: TGCAGTACCACCGAGGCGGACACTATGAACACTGAAGCTTTCTTT. Its protein is CSTTEADTMNTEAFF.

This clonotype was seen many times. V gene TRBV4-1 combines with J gene TRBJ2-1; 9 bases are shared with TRBD1. Trimming cost V 5 bases and J 2 bases; bases outside gene matches: 13. From germline, CDR1 is MGHRA and CDR2 YSYEKL. CDR3 length: 18 residues. Here the CDR3 DNA reads TGCGCCAGCAGCTTCAGCCCTAAACGGGACAGGGCCTACAATGAGCAGTTCTTC. This encodes CASSFSPKRDRAYNEQFF.

The chain carries TRBV25-1 and TRBJ2-1; D perhaps matches TRBD2 (6 bases). The CDR3 is 14 amino acids. Between the trimmed V and J ends, which lost 4 bases and 2 bases, there was a span of 9 bases. Looked up from germline, CDR1 is MGHDK and CDR2 is SYGVNS. This CDR3 is CASSAEGPYNEQFF. DNA of the CDR3: TGTGCCAGCAGTGCGGAGGGTCCCTACAATGAGCAGTTCTTC.

This clonotype occurred many times. The chain recombines TRBV7-2 with TRBJ1-2; TRBD1 matches 7 bases. The length of the CDR3 is 16 residues. V shed 4 bases, J shed 4 bases, and the junction held 12 bases outside the gene matches. The germline CDR1 and CDR2 sequences are SGHTA and FQGNSA. The DNA of the CDR3 is TGTGCCAGCAGCTCCGGGACAGAGGAAGAATTCTATGGCTACACCTTC. It is translated as CASSSGTEEEFYGYTF.

This clonotype was detected a few times. V is TRBV29-1 and J is TRBJ2-5; 13 positions match TRBD2. V was clipped by 6 bases and J by 4 bases; unmatched bases: 2. CDR1 is SQVTM and CDR2 is ANQGSEA in the germline V gene. The CDR3 runs 13 residues. The CDR3 sequence: CSVRTSGGETQYF. CDR3 nucleotide sequence: TGCAGCGTACGGACTAGCGGGGGAGAGACCCAGTACTTC.

The CDR3 nucleotides read TGTGCCAGCAGCCAAGTGTCTGAGGGGTTGGCGGCGCAGTACTTC. This sequence encodes CASSQVSEGLAAQYF. This sequence joins TRBV14 and TRBJ2-7; perhaps D is TRBD1 or TRBD2 (5 bases each). Trimming took off 1 base at V and 9 bases at J, with 19 bases between the two ends. CDR1 SGHDN and CDR2 FVKESK come from the germline V gene. The CDR3 loop spans 15 amino acids.

The chain combines TRBV27 with TRBJ1-4; D is uncertain. Germline V gene data show CDR1 as MNHEY and CDR2 as SMNVEV (reference sequence). V dropped 7 bases and J dropped 0 bases, with 9 bases sitting between them. CDR3 length equals 14 residues. This CDR3 reads CASTTTSTNEKLFF. CDR3 DNA: TGTGCCAGCACCACGACATCAACTAATGAAAAACTGTTTTTT. The variable domain in full, completed from reference TRBV27 and TRBJ1-4, reads EAQVTQNPRYLITVTGKKLTVTCSQNMNHEYMSWYRQDPGLGLRQIYYSMNVEVTDKGDVPEGYKVSRKEKRNFPLILESPSPNQTSLYFCASTTTSTNEKLFFGSGTQLSVL.

The chain links TRBV5-1 to TRBJ2-1; D is unclear. Germline CDR1 SGHRS, CDR2 YFSETQ. Trimming removed 0 bases at V and 5 bases at J, with 15 bases between. This CDR3 is 16 amino acids long. DNA for the CDR3: TGCGCCAGCAGCTTGGTGGGCGCGGCAAAACACAATGAGCAGTTCTTC. Translation: CASSLVGAAKHNEQFF. The full variable domain, its missing parts supplied by reference TRBV5-1 and TRBJ2-1, is KAGVTQTPRYLIKTRGQQVTLSCSPISGHRSVSWYQQTPGQGLQFLFEYFSETQRNKGNFPGRFSGRQFSNSRSEMNVSTLELGDSALYLCASSLVGAAKHNEQFFGPGTRLTVL.

The CDR3 DNA is TGTGCCAGCGGGACAGGGCGGCGATACGAGCAGTACTTC. Translation gives CASGTGRRYEQYF. J is TRBJ2-7 and V is TRBV6-1; 9 bases line up with TRBD1. V shed 8 bases, J shed 4 bases, and the junction held 6 bases outside the gene matches. CDR1 and CDR2 (germline): MNHNS, SASEGT. The CDR3 is 13 amino acids.

This chain links TRBV6-4 with TRBJ1-2, with D maybe TRBD1 (5 bases). Looked up from germline, CDR1 is MRHNA and CDR2 is SNTAGT. The CDR3 contains 14 residues. The ends were cut back, 0 bases at V and 6 bases at J, with 11 bases in the middle. The CDR3 DNA is TGTGCCAGCAGTGACTCGGGGGAGGGTGATGGCTACACCTTC. Protein product: CASSDSGEGDGYTF.

The rearrangement uses TRBV19 and TRBJ2-7; D remains ambiguous. The V end lost 3 bases, the J end lost 2 bases, and 11 bases lay between the germline ends. Germline values: CDR1 LNHDA, CDR2 SQIVND (reference sequence). This CDR3 contains 14 residues. The CDR3 loop is CASSMNSPTYEQYF. The CDR3 bases are TGTGCCAGTAGTATGAACAGCCCGACCTACGAGCAGTACTTC.

This clonotype was found many times. V and J are TRBV5-1 and TRBJ2-3; D uncertain. The germline V gene encodes CDR1 SGHRS and CDR2 YFSETQ. The CDR3 covers 12 residues. V gave up 0 bases and J gave up 6 bases, with 5 bases separating them. CDR3 nucleotides: TGCGCCAGCAGCTTGGCCGGGGATACGCAGTATTTT. As protein: CASSLAGDTQYF. Full variable domain (outside the CDR3, taken from reference TRBV5-1 and TRBJ2-3): KAGVTQTPRYLIKTRGQQVTLSCSPISGHRSVSWYQQTPGQGLQFLFEYFSETQRNKGNFPGRFSGRQFSNSRSEMNVSTLELGDSALYLCASSLAGDTQYFGPGTRLTVL.

The rearrangement joins TRBV4-2 to TRBJ1-5; no firm D call. The CDR3 sequence is 17 residues long. V was clipped by 0 bases and J by 1 base, with 13 bases between them. Germline CDR1 is LGHNA and CDR2 is YNFKEQ. The CDR3, as DNA: TGTGCCAGCAGCCAAGAGGAAGGCAGGACCAGCAATCAGCCCCAGCATTTT. This codes for CASSQEEGRTSNQPQHF.

This clonotype was observed at least ten times. J is TRBJ2-3 and V is TRBV2, with 7 bases aligning to TRBD2. The CDR3 is 13 amino acids. Germline V gene data show CDR1 as SNHLY and CDR2 as FYNNEI. V lost 6 bases and J lost 2; bases outside the gene matches: 2. CDR3 DNA: TGTGCCAGCAGCCGGGACTACACAGATACGCAGTATTTT. It is translated as CASSRDYTDTQYF.

V gene TRBV7-9 combines with J gene TRBJ2-5; 9 nucleotides align to TRBD1. Near its end, the DNA agrees better with TRBJ2-7, so the J call may be wrong. From germline, CDR1 is SEHNR and CDR2 FQNEAQ (reference sequence). The CDR3 totals 13 residues. The CDR3 DNA is TGTGCCAGCAGCCCCGGGACAGGGTTCGAGCAGTACTTC. This codes for CASSPGTGFEQYF.

The chain recombines TRBV4-1 with TRBJ2-1; D remains ambiguous. Trimming removed 0 bases from V and 7 bases from J, with 7 bases in between. The CDR3 totals 13 residues. Germline CDR1 and CDR2: MGHRA and YSYEKL. CDR3 in DNA: TGCGCCAGCAGCCAAGAAAGGGAAAATGAGCAGTTCTTC. It specifies CASSQERENEQFF.

The rearrangement joins TRBV6-1 to TRBJ2-1, with D perhaps matching TRBD2 (5 bases). CDR3 length: 11 residues. Trimming left V 4 bases short and J 12 bases short, with 10 bases between. Germline lookup yields CDR1 MNHNS and CDR2 SASEGT. CDR3 in DNA: TGTGCCAGCAGTGTGAGCCGGGGGCAGTTCTTC. Amino acids: CASSVSRGQFF.

This clonotype was seen a handful of times. V gene TRBV10-3 combines with J gene TRBJ1-5, with 10 bases that match TRBD1. This CDR3 is 16 amino acids long. V dropped 2 bases and J dropped 9; count of bases not matched to a gene: 10. The germline V gene encodes CDR1 ENHRY and CDR2 SYGVKD. CDR3 loop: CAISEPTGTGVSPQHF. CDR3 nucleotide sequence: TGTGCCATCAGTGAGCCGACCGGGACAGGGGTTTCGCCCCAGCATTTT.

The rearrangement joins TRBV12-3 or TRBV12-4 to TRBJ2-7; D may be TRBD1 (6 bases). V lost 5 bases and J lost 4, with 15 bases in between. The CDR3 covers 14 residues. CDR3 DNA: TGTGCCAGCAGTGCACCCGGGACAAGTTACGAGCAGTACTTC. Encoded protein: CASSAPGTSYEQYF.

This chain connects TRBV6-5 to TRBJ1-2; possibly TRBD1 for D (5 bases). CDR3 length: 16 residues. Germline CDR1 reads MNHEY; CDR2 reads SVGAGI. V was trimmed by 0 bases and J by 4 bases, leaving 15 bases between them. The CDR3 loop is CASSYSGEGRVYGYTF. The CDR3 DNA reads TGTGCCAGCAGTTACTCGGGGGAGGGCAGGGTCTATGGCTACACCTTC.

This clonotype appeared a few times. The chain carries TRBV20-1 and TRBJ2-5; tentatively, D is TRBD1 or TRBD2 (5 bases each). The ends were cut back, 5 bases at V and 2 bases at J, with 15 bases in the middle. There are 14 residues in the CDR3. Germline V CDR1 and CDR2: DFQATT, SNEGSKA (reference sequence). DNA for the CDR3: TGCAGTGCTCGCTGGGGACGCAGGCAAGAGACCCAGTACTTC. It codes for CSARWGRRQETQYF.

The chain recombines TRBV20-1 with TRBJ1-5; tentative D call: TRBD1 (5 bases). CDR3 length: 16 amino acids. Germline CDR1 and CDR2: DFQATT and SNEGSKA (reference sequence). V lost 1 base to trimming and J lost 7 bases, with 20 bases between them. The CDR3 spells CSARVLRTGGVQPQHF. The CDR3 bases are TGCAGTGCTAGAGTGCTTAGGACGGGAGGGGTCCAGCCCCAGCATTTT.

This clonotype was observed a handful of times. The CDR3 sequence is CSADSGRRGNEQFF. The CDR3 DNA is TGCAGTGCTGATAGCGGGAGGCGGGGGAATGAGCAGTTCTTC. J is TRBJ2-1 and V is TRBV20-1; 10 nucleotides align to TRBD2. Germline trimming cut 5 bases from V and 7 bases from J; bases unmatched to any gene: 8. Germline V gene lookup returns CDR1 DFQATT and CDR2 SNEGSKA (reference sequence). The CDR3 consists of 14 residues.

This chain links TRBV29-1 with TRBJ1-1; D might be TRBD1 (5 bases). The CDR3 runs 15 residues. With 6 bases removed from V and 1 base from J, the gap between germline ends came to 18 bases. Germline loops: CDR1 SQVTM, CDR2 ANQGSEA. The CDR3: CSVRGVSLKNTEAFF. The CDR3 coding sequence is TGCAGCGTCCGAGGGGTTTCCCTCAAGAACACTGAAGCTTTCTTT.

This clonotype was recorded many times. The rearrangement uses TRBV28 and TRBJ1-5, with D hard to call. The CDR3 loop spans 12 amino acids. The V gene lost 6 bases and the J gene lost 0 bases, with 3 bases spanning the gap. CDR1 and CDR2 from the germline V gene are MDHEN and SYDVKM. CDR3 protein: CASRGSNQPQHF. In DNA form, the CDR3 reads TGTGCCAGCAGGGGTAGCAATCAGCCCCAGCATTTT.

This clonotype was picked up a small number of times. The V call is TRBV20-1, the J call TRBJ2-1; D remains unclear. CDR3 length equals 11 residues. With 6 bases removed from V and 8 bases from J, the gap between germline ends came to 11 bases. The germline CDR1 and CDR2 sequences are DFQATT and SNEGSKA (reference sequence). The CDR3 loop is CSARARDEQFF. The CDR3, as DNA: TGCAGTGCCCGCGCTCGGGATGAGCAGTTCTTC.

Here the CDR3 reads CASGQDRALGEQFF. Here the CDR3 DNA reads TGTGCCAGCGGCCAGGACAGGGCACTGGGTGAGCAGTTCTTC. The V call is TRBV2, the J call TRBJ2-1; 8 positions agree with TRBD1. V was clipped by 8 bases and J by 9 bases; unmatched bases: 12. CDR3 length: 14 residues. CDR1 SNHLY and CDR2 FYNNEI come from the germline V gene.

This chain connects TRBV29-1 to TRBJ2-1; D gene ambiguous. The CDR3 loop spans 16 amino acids. V lost 2 bases and J lost 0, with 14 bases in between. Germline-derived CDR1 and CDR2 are SQVTM and ANQGSEA. CDR3 amino acids: CSVELSFPSSYNEQFF. The CDR3 bases are TGCAGCGTTGAATTAAGCTTTCCCAGCTCCTACAATGAGCAGTTCTTC.

The chain combines TRBV9 with TRBJ2-7; a weak D match, TRBD1 (6 bases). Germline V lookup: CDR1 SGDLS, CDR2 YYNGEE. V lost 4 bases and J lost 7, with 18 bases in between. This CDR3 is built from 14 residues. This CDR3 is CASSPRTDYNEQYF. As DNA, the CDR3 is TGTGCCAGCAGCCCCCGGACAGACTACAATGAGCAGTACTTC. Variable domain in full (rest from reference TRBV9 and TRBJ2-7): DSGVTQTPKHLITATGQRVTLRCSPRSGDLSVYWYQQSLDQGLQFLIQYYNGEERAKGNILERFSAQQFPDLHSELNLSSLELGDSALYFCASSPRTDYNEQYFGPGTRLTVT.